This is a list of T cell receptor beta chains from one sample in a study of Graves' ophthalmopathy and Graves' hyperthyroidism. TCRdb ran MiXCR on the multiplex PCR reads and lists one entry per CDR3 protein. The data hold 600,000 to 650,000 distinct CDR3 sequences, with roughly 20% observed a single time. The sequenced sample was peripheral blood. The receptors were gathered from a young woman with stable Graves' hyperthyroidism. Some clones in this sample may be carry-over from other donors' samples. CDR3s leave out the opening cysteine and the closing phenylalanine or tryptophan. D genes are given only for firm matches.

j_gene	d_gene	v_gene	CDR3aa
TRBJ2-7	.	TRBV20-1	SAIGRQGYEQY
TRBJ2-2	.	TRBV2	ASNLGNTGELF
TRBJ2-1	TRBD2	TRBV5-1	ASSLRTSGSYNEKF
TRBJ2-5	.	TRBV4-1	ASSQNNEETQY
TRBJ2-2	.	TRBV6-2/TRBV6-3	ASSPARDTAELF
TRBJ1-2	TRBD1	TRBV4-1	ASSLPGQGPGYT
TRBJ2-5	.	TRBV20-1	SAPMLSSGETQY
TRBJ1-2	.	TRBV6-1	ASTILGGGGYT
TRBJ1-1	.	TRBV6-1	ASSVAGLNTEAF
TRBJ2-7	.	TRBV11-1	ASSLDPDNGNYEQY
TRBJ1-6	.	TRBV27	ASSLSRSLSLGHSPLH
TRBJ1-6	.	TRBV2	ASKRGADSPLH
TRBJ2-7	TRBD2	TRBV12-5	ASGSGGISYEQY
TRBJ2-2	.	TRBV24-1	ATSDPYSPMGNTGELF
TRBJ2-2	.	TRBV28	ASSRGRVTGELF
TRBJ2-7	.	TRBV6-1	ASRRTANSYEQY
TRBJ2-7	TRBD2	TRBV6-2/TRBV6-3	ASSYPPLASSSYEQY
TRBJ2-5	TRBD1	TRBV6-5	ASSYTGGGETQY
TRBJ1-2	.	TRBV6-5	ASSYSLASHYGYT
TRBJ2-7	.	TRBV6-5	ASSRLRSYEQY
TRBJ2-5	.	TRBV12-3/TRBV12-4	ASSLSGAPWETQY
TRBJ2-2	.	TRBV5-6	ASEGGGGAGELF
TRBJ1-5	TRBD1	TRBV28	ASSLITTGTGGNQPQH
TRBJ2-5	TRBD2	TRBV20-1	SARDGTSSQETQY
TRBJ1-1	.	TRBV6-5	ASSYTRKEAAF
TRBJ1-1	.	TRBV6-5	ASSYSPPPSEAF
TRBJ2-7	TRBD1	TRBV20-1	SAIGTGFNEQY
TRBJ1-6	TRBD1	TRBV13	ASSLGGDSPISPLH
TRBJ1-2	.	TRBV6-1	ASSPSREGYYGYT
TRBJ1-6	.	TRBV27	ASRYRDSNSPLH
TRBJ2-6	TRBD2	TRBV27	ASSFRTSGRIGSGANVLT
TRBJ2-2	TRBD1	TRBV6-2/TRBV6-3	ASSPRTGRPGPAGELF
TRBJ2-4	.	TRBV6-1	ASSEPDFLAKNIQY
TRBJ2-7	.	TRBV11-1	ASSQRAYTYEQY
TRBJ2-7	.	TRBV7-8	ASSFLPGAGEVYEQY
TRBJ2-7	.	TRBV28	ASSITRHPLSYEQY
TRBJ2-7	TRBD1	TRBV29-1	SVGTGFDYEQY
TRBJ2-7	.	TRBV11-2	ASSISDLDSYEQY
TRBJ1-3	.	TRBV6-5	ASSYRGQKSSGNTIY
TRBJ2-2	TRBD1	TRBV5-1	ASHGTGAGELF
TRBJ2-2	TRBD1	TRBV10-1	ASGQGGNTGELF
TRBJ2-5	.	TRBV6-1	ASSEGTGPPVLAQY
TRBJ2-2	.	TRBV20-1	SARSYILTGELF
TRBJ2-2	TRBD1	TRBV9	ASSGNRGRVWDTGELF
TRBJ2-2	.	TRBV12-3/TRBV12-4	ASSWEAGQTGELF
TRBJ1-2	.	TRBV7-2	ASSLPGPKYGYT
TRBJ2-5	TRBD2	TRBV20-1	SAPPGLAGGEETQY
TRBJ1-1	.	TRBV19	ASSHMTGPGAF
TRBJ2-7	.	TRBV20-1	SAPASGGLYEQY
TRBJ2-5	.	TRBV11-3	ASSLGRNQETQY
TRBJ1-6	.	TRBV12-3/TRBV12-4	ASRTGHSSYNSPLH
TRBJ1-5	.	TRBV4-1	ASSQDLGGNQPQH
TRBJ2-7	TRBD1	TRBV12-3/TRBV12-4	ASSWGTGQGTYEQY
TRBJ1-5	TRBD1	TRBV20-1	SATGTAGNQPQH
TRBJ1-1	TRBD1	TRBV12-3/TRBV12-4	ASSSPGTGHLNTEAF
TRBJ1-2	.	TRBV2	ATSLGAGGYT
TRBJ1-2	.	TRBV12-3/TRBV12-4	ASRSTGRDGYT
TRBJ2-7	TRBD2	TRBV27	ASSSAGLATEQY